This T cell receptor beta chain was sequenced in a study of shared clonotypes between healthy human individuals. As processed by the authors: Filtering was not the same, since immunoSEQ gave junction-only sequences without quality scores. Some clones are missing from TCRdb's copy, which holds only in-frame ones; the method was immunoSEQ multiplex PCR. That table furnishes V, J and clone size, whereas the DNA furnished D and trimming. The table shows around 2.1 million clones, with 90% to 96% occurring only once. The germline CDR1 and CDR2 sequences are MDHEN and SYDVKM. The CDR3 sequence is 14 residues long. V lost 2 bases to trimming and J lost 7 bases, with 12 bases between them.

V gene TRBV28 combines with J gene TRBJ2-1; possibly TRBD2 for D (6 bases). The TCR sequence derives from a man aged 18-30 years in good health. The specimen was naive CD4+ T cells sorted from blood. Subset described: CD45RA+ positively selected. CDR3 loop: CASSLRRVGNEQFF. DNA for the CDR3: TGTGCCAGCAGTTTACGGAGGGTGGGGAATGAGCAGTTCTTC.